Detailed here is one T cell receptor beta chain. Its antigen is still unknown. This entry is derived from a study of T-cell memory formation after mild COVID-19. Turning to the study itself: In these data, TCR clusters were largely donor specific.

Regarding the study as a whole: Memory sampled before infection contained some responding clones, suggesting cross-reactive memory joined. The SARS-CoV-2 specificity of second-wave clones reaching peak at day 37 remained unverified. CD4+ contracting clones lay mainly in CM and EM, CD8+ ones in EMRA.

TCRdb analysed the 5' RACE reads with MiXCR anew, one entry per CDR3 protein. The table has around 29,000 distinct CDR3 sequences, 15% to 20% seen once. Germline assignment: CDR1 SGDLS and CDR2 YYNGEE. Trimming shortened V by 0 bases and J by 1 base, and 4 bases separated the two germline ends. The CDR3 totals 13 residues. The sequencing input was PBMCs or a T cell subset sorted from them (not recorded which). The chain combines TRBV9 with TRBJ1-1; D gene ambiguous. The clonotype comes from an adult who had mild COVID-19 (a few samples of this study predate the infection). Cell type and time point are not known. For the CDR3, the DNA is TGTGCCAGCAGCGTAGGGACGAACACTGAAGCTTTCTTT. It yields the protein CASSVGTNTEAFF.